Sequencing of this T cell receptor (beta chain) was carried out in a study of T cell responses to AZD1222 COVID-19 vaccine. Profiled with immunoSEQ multiplex PCR; TCRdb holds only in-frame clones, not every one. Of approximately 130,000 clones detected, around 89% appear once; the ten largest clones hold more than 9.5%. Study-level findings and limits: The peak T cell response came first, and repertoires were sampled only after it.

This CDR3 comprises 15 residues. Between the trimmed V and J ends, which lost 0 bases and 0 bases, there was a span of 6 bases. Germline V gene data show CDR1 as SGHNT and CDR2 as YENEEA. This clone is a singleton in its sample. What it recognizes is unknown. The input for sequencing was peripheral blood, taken on day 0 of MenACWY control vaccination. V and J are TRBV11-3 and TRBJ2-4; unclear D gene. This receptor was taken from an adult in good health. The CDR3 loop is CASSLEGIAKNIQYF. DNA for the CDR3: TGTGCCAGCAGCTTAGAAGGGATAGCCAAAAACATTCAGTACTTC. Full variable domain (remainder filled in from reference TRBV11-3 and TRBJ2-4): EAGVVQSPRYKIIEKKQPVAFWCNPISGHNTLYWYLQNLGQGPELLIRYENEEAVDDSQLPKDRFSAERLKGVDSTLKIQPAELGDSAVYLCASSLEGIAKNIQYFGAGTRLSVL.